Listed below are T cell receptor beta chains from one sample, sequenced in a study of shared clonotypes between healthy human individuals. Profiling relied on immunoSEQ multiplex PCR, and the TCRdb table lists in-frame clones only, not all of them. Among roughly 2.2 million clones listed, 90% to 95% were seen once. Sequences were obtained from naive CD4+ T cells from PBMCs. Source of these receptors: a man aged 18 to 29 in good health. Some clones in this sample may be carry-over from other donors' samples. The CDR3 runs from the conserved cysteine through the conserved F or W. A D gene is named only where the DNA matches it firmly. Expanded clones are given a class, and other clones once, few, many or no size at all.

j_call d_call v_call clone_size cdr3_aa cdr3_nt
TRBJ1-4 - TRBV6-4 - CASKGSLARKLFF TGTGCCAGCAAAGGTAGTTTAGCTCGAAAACTGTTTTTT
TRBJ2-7 TRBD1 TRBV19 - CASSIDRGPPYEQYF TGTGCCAGTAGTATTGACAGGGGACCCCCCTACGAGCAGTACTTC
TRBJ1-1 - TRBV29-1 - CSATTGGGNEAFF TGCAGCGCGACGACAGGCGGGGGCAATGAAGCTTTCTTT
TRBJ1-3 - TRBV5-4 once CASSSGPRDGISGNTIYF TGTGCCAGCAGTTCCGGACCCCGAGATGGAATCTCTGGAAACACCATATATTTT
TRBJ2-1 - TRBV6-1 - CASSEDWSDSYNEQFF TGTGCCAGCAGTGAAGATTGGTCTGATTCCTACAATGAGCAGTTCTTC
TRBJ1-2 TRBD1 TRBV19 - CASRKQGAGGYTF TGTGCCAGTAGAAAACAGGGGGCAGGAGGCTACACCTTC
TRBJ2-7 - TRBV5-4 - CASSLPTGPHGEQYF TGTGCCAGCAGCTTGCCCACTGGACCCCACGGCGAGCAGTACTTC
TRBJ2-7 TRBD2 TRBV7-9 - CASSLALAGSSYEQYF TGTGCCAGCAGCTTAGCCCTAGCGGGTAGCTCCTACGAGCAGTACTTC
TRBJ1-5 - TRBV28 - CASSPPRAGTNQPQHF TGTGCCAGCAGTCCCCCGCGGGCAGGGACCAATCAGCCCCAGCATTTT
TRBJ1-5 TRBD1 TRBV30 - CAWRLGQGLWGPQHF TGTGCCTGGAGACTAGGACAGGGCCTTTGGGGGCCCCAGCATTTT
TRBJ2-3 - TRBV6-6 - CASRKEADTQYF TGTGCCAGCAGAAAAGAGGCAGATACGCAGTATTTT
TRBJ1-1 - TRBV11-2 few CASSTTGEAFF TGTGCCAGCAGCACCACCGGGGAAGCTTTCTTT
TRBJ1-3 - TRBV19 - CASTLTELISGNTIYF TGTGCCAGTACCCTAACTGAACTCATCTCTGGAAACACCATATATTTT
TRBJ2-1 TRBD2 TRBV5-1 - CASSEGLAGNEQFF TGCGCCAGCAGCGAGGGACTAGCGGGAAACGAGCAGTTCTTC
TRBJ2-1 TRBD2 TRBV5-1 - CASSSLGGLAGGVTYNEQFF TGCGCCAGCAGCTCCCTGGGGGGACTAGCGGGAGGGGTCACCTACAATGAGCAGTTCTTC
TRBJ1-1 TRBD1 TRBV7-2 once CASSIRDRLNTEAFF TGTGCCAGCAGCATCCGGGACAGGTTGAACACTGAAGCTTTCTTT
TRBJ1-1 - TRBV30 - CAWSGGREMNTEAFF TGTGCCTGGAGCGGGGGCAGGGAAATGAACACTGAAGCTTTCTTT
TRBJ1-5 - TRBV6-5 - CASSPPGGNQPQHF TGTGCCAGCAGCCCCCCCGGAGGCAATCAGCCCCAGCATTTT
TRBJ2-3 TRBD1 TRBV5-1 - CASGQGARRLSDTQYF TGCGCCAGCGGACAGGGGGCCCGCCGATTATCAGATACGCAGTATTTT
TRBJ2-3 - TRBV2 - CASSGSIVTDTQYF TGTGCCAGCAGTGGTTCTATTGTGACAGATACGCAGTATTTT
TRBJ2-7 TRBD1 TRBV18 - CASSPPGTAGGQYF TGTGCCAGCTCACCACCCGGGACAGCCGGCGGGCAGTACTTC
TRBJ1-1 TRBD1 TRBV25-1 - CASSEYLTGGAFF TGTGCCAGCAGTGAATATCTTACAGGGGGAGCTTTCTTT
TRBJ2-5 TRBD2 TRBV7-2 - CASSLGLAFQETQYF TGTGCCAGCAGCTTAGGACTAGCGTTCCAAGAGACCCAGTACTTC
TRBJ2-1 TRBD2 TRBV5-4 once CASSLPTSGIGIEQFF TGTGCCAGCAGCCTCCCGACTAGCGGGATCGGGATCGAGCAGTTCTTC
TRBJ2-3 - TRBV27 - CASSFSLSSGSDTQYF TGTGCCAGCAGTTTTAGTCTGTCTTCGGGATCAGATACGCAGTATTTT
TRBJ2-7 - TRBV10-1 - CASSGLSGGEQYF TGCGCCAGCAGTGGTCTCTCTGGGGGCGAGCAGTACTTC
TRBJ1-1 - TRBV5-8 - CASSLRGGTEAFF TGTGCCAGCAGCTTAAGGGGCGGCACTGAAGCTTTCTTT